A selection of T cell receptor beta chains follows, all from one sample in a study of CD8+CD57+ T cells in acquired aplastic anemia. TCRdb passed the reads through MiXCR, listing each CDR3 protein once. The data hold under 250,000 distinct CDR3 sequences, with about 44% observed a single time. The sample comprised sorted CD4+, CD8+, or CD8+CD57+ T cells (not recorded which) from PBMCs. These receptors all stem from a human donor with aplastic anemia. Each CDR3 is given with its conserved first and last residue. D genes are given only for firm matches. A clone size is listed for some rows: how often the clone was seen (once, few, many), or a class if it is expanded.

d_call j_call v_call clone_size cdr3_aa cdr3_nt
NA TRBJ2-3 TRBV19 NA CASSIGLLTDTQYF TGTGCCAGTAGTATAGGACTACTCACAGATACGCAGTATTTT
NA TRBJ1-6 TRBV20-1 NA CSASPPAGSESPLHF TGCAGTGCCAGTCCCCCCGCTGGCTCTGAGTCACCCCTCCACTTT
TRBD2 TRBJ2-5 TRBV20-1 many CSARLREAQSWETQYF TGCAGTGCTAGGTTGCGGGAGGCCCAGTCGTGGGAGACCCAGTACTTC
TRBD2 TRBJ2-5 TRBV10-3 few CAISVLGGETETQYF TGTGCCATCAGTGTTTTGGGGGGGGAGACAGAGACCCAGTACTTC
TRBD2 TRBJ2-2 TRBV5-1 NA CASSSTSGVTGELFF TGCGCCAGCAGCTCGACTAGCGGGGTCACCGGGGAGCTGTTTTTT
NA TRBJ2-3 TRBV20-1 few CSASPGGIRDTQYF TGCAGTGCTAGCCCCGGGGGTATTCGGGATACGCAGTATTTT
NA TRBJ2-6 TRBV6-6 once CASSPWAPGANVLTF TGTGCCAGCAGCCCCTGGGCCCCCGGGGCCAACGTCCTGACTTTC
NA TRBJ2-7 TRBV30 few CAWSVPNSGEQYF TGTGCCTGGAGTGTGCCCAATTCAGGGGAGCAGTACTTC
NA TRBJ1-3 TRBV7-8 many CASRAGNTIYF TGTGCCAGCAGAGCTGGAAACACCATATATTTT
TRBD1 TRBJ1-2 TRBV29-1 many CSVETGQGASDYGYTF TGCAGCGTTGAAACGGGACAGGGGGCGTCAGACTATGGCTACACCTTC
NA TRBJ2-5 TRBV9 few CASSVDTQETQYF TGTGCCAGCAGCGTGGACACCCAAGAGACCCAGTACTTC
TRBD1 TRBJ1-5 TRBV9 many CASSVEGARNQPQHF TGTGCCAGCAGCGTAGAGGGGGCAAGGAATCAGCCCCAGCATTTT
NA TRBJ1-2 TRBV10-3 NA CAISASYDANYGYTF TGTGCCATCAGCGCCAGTTATGACGCAAACTATGGCTACACCTTC
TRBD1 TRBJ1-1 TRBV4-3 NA CASSQEAGGDRVAEAFF TGCGCCAGCAGCCAAGAAGCCGGTGGGGACAGGGTTGCTGAAGCTTTCTTT
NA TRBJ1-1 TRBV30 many CAWSTVMNTEAFF TGTGCCTGGAGTACGGTCATGAACACTGAAGCTTTCTTT
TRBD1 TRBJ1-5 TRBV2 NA CASSESTGTQPQHF TGTGCCAGCAGTGAATCGACAGGGACCCAGCCCCAGCATTTT
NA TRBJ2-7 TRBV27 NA CASSWTTSSYEQYF TGTGCCAGCAGTTGGACAACTTCCTCCTACGAGCAGTACTTC
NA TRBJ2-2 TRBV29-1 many CSVDWDSGTGELFF TGCAGCGTTGACTGGGACAGCGGGACCGGGGAGCTGTTTTTT
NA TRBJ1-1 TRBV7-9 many CASSLSRSLVRGNTEAFF TGTGCCAGCAGCTTAAGCCGGAGCCTGGTCAGGGGAAACACTGAAGCTTTCTTT
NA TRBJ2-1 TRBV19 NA CASTQGVYNEQFF TGTGCCAGTACCCAGGGCGTCTACAATGAGCAGTTCTTC
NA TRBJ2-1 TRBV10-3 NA CAISESSSEQFF TGTGCCATCAGTGAGTCGAGTTCAGAGCAGTTCTTC
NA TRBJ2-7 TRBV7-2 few CASRQEYEQYF TGTGCCAGCAGACAAGAATACGAGCAGTACTTC
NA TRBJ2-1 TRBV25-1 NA CASNEYPLPEQFF TGTGCCAGCAATGAATATCCCCTACCCGAGCAGTTCTTC
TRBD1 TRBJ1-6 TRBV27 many CASSFTGGGSPLHF TGTGCCAGCAGTTTCACAGGGGGCGGTTCACCCCTCCACTTT
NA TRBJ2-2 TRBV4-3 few CASSQDGGPNTGELFF TGCGCCAGCAGCCAAGACGGGGGGCCGAACACCGGGGAGCTGTTTTTT
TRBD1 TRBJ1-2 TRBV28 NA CASSPVGQAYPANYGYTF TGTGCCAGCAGCCCTGTGGGACAGGCCTATCCAGCTAACTATGGCTACACCTTC
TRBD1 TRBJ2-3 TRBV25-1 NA CASSLRRQGNTDTQYF TGTGCCAGCTCGCTTAGGAGACAGGGGAACACAGATACGCAGTATTTT
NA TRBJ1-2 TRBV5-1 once CASSSQAQVNYGYTF TGCGCCAGCAGCTCACAGGCCCAAGTTAACTATGGCTACACCTTC
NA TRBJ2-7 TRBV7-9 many CASSPSGGPTYEQYF TGTGCCAGCAGCCCCTCGGGTGGGCCGACCTACGAGCAGTACTTC
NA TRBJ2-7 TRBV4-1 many CASSQGGRDYEQYF TGCGCCAGCAGCCAAGGAGGGCGGGACTACGAGCAGTACTTC
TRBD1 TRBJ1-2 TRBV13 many CASSPRQGTLYGYTF TGTGCCAGCAGCCCCCGACAGGGTACCCTATATGGCTACACCTTC
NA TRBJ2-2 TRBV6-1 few CASSEEVYPRVTGELFF TGTGCCAGCAGTGAAGAAGTATACCCCAGGGTTACCGGGGAGCTGTTTTTT
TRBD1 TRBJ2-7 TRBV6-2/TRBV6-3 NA CASSYRLPGQGEQYF TGTGCCAGCAGTTACCGACTGCCGGGACAGGGTGAGCAGTACTTC
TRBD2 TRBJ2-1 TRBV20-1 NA CSASTSGGGNEQFF TGCAGTGCTAGCACTAGCGGGGGAGGTAATGAGCAGTTCTTC
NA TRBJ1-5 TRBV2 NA CASSFRNRDHQPQHF TGTGCCAGCAGCTTTCGGAACAGGGACCATCAGCCCCAGCATTTT
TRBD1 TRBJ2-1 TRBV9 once CASSLGTGGVNEQFF TGTGCCAGCAGCCTCGGGACAGGGGGCGTTAATGAGCAGTTCTTC
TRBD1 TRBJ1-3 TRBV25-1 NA CASRSDRGDSGNTIYF TGTGCCAGCAGGTCGGACAGGGGAGACTCTGGAAACACCATATATTTT
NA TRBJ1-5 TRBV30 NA CAWSEGNQPQHF TGTGCCTGGAGTGAGGGGAATCAGCCCCAGCATTTT
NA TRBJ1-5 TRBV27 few CASSGIRANQPQHF TGTGCCAGCAGTGGAATCCGCGCAAATCAGCCCCAGCATTTT
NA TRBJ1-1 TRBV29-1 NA CSVDQGTEAFF TGCAGCGTTGATCAGGGGACTGAAGCTTTCTTT
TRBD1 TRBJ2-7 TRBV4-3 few CASSQGSGTGIYEQYF TGCGCCAGCAGCCAAGGGTCCGGGACAGGGATTTACGAGCAGTACTTC
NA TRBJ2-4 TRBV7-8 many CASSLVRSTENIQYF TGTGCCAGCAGCTTAGTCCGCAGCACGGAAAACATTCAGTACTTC
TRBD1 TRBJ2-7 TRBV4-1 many CASSQGGTGLFEQYF TGCGCCAGCAGCCAGGGCGGGACAGGGCTGTTCGAGCAGTACTTC
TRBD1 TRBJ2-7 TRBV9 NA CASSVDTGGSYEQYF TGTGCCAGCAGCGTGGACACAGGGGGCTCCTACGAGCAGTACTTC
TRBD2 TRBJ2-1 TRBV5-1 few CASILGASGSNEQFF TGCGCCAGCATTCTGGGGGCTAGCGGGAGCAATGAGCAGTTCTTC
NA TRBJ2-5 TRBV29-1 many CSVEDLSRQIQETQYF TGCAGCGTTGAAGATCTAAGTAGGCAGATCCAAGAGACCCAGTACTTC
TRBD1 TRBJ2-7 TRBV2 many CAIEFRDRGNEQYF TGTGCCATAGAATTCCGGGACAGGGGTAACGAGCAGTACTTC
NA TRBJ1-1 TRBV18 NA CASSPARWNTEAFF TGTGCCAGCTCCCCTGCCCGTTGGAACACTGAAGCTTTCTTT
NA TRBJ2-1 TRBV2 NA CASSRDQDNEQFF TGTGCCAGCAGTAGGGACCAGGACAATGAGCAGTTCTTC
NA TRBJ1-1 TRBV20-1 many CSAMDVNTEAFF TGCAGTGCGATGGATGTGAACACTGAAGCTTTCTTT
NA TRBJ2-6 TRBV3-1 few CASSQEFRHLSGANVLTF TGTGCCAGCAGCCAAGAGTTCCGGCATTTGTCTGGGGCCAACGTCCTGACTTTC
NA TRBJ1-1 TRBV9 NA CASSDTRRSQTEAFF TGTGCCAGCAGCGATACTAGACGGAGTCAAACTGAAGCTTTCTTT